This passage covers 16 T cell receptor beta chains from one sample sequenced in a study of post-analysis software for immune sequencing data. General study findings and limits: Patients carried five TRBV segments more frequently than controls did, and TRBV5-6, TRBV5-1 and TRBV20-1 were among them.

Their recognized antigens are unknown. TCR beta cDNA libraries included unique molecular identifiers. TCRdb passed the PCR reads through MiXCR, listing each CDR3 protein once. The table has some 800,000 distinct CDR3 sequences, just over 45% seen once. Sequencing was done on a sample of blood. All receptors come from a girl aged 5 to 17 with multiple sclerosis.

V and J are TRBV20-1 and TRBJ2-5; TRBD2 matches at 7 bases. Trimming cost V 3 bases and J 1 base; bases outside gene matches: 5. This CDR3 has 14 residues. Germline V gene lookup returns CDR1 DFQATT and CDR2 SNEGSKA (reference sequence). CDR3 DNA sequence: TGCAGTGCTAGCGGGAGCGGGGCCCAAGAGACCCAGTACTTC. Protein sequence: CSASGSGAQETQYF.

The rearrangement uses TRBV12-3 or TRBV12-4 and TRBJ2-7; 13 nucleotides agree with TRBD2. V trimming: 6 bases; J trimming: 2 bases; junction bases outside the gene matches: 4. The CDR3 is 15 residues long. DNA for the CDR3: TGTGCCAGCAGACAAGGACTAGCGGGAGCCTACGAGCAGTACTTC. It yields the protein CASRQGLAGAYEQYF.

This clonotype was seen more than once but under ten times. As DNA, the CDR3 is TGTGCCTGGAGTGAATTGAGGCTGCAGAGCTCCTACAATGAGCAGTTCTTC. The encoded protein is CAWSELRLQSSYNEQFF. This chain links TRBV30 with TRBJ2-1; the D is unclear. V shed 1 base and J shed 0 bases, with 16 bases lying between them. The CDR3 has 17 residues. The germline V gene encodes CDR1 GTSNPN and CDR2 SVGIG (reference sequence).

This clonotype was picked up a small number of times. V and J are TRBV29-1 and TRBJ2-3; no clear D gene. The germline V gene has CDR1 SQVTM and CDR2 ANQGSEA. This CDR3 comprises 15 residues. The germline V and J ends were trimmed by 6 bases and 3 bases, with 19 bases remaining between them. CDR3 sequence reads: CSVLQHPGRTDTQYF. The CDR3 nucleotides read TGCAGCGTACTACAGCACCCCGGGCGTACAGATACGCAGTATTTT.

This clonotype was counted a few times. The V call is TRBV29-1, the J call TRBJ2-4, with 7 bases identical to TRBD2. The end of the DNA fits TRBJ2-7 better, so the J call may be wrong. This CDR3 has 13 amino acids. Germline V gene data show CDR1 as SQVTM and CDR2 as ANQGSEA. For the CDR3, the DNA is TGCAGCGTTGAGGGCGGGGGAAGAGCCGAGCAGTACTTC. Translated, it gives CSVEGGGRAEQYF.

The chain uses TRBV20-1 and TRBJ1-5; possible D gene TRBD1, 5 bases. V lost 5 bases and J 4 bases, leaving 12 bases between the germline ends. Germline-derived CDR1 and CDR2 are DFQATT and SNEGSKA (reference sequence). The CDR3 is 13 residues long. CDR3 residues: CSAVRDPNQPQHF. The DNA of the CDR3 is TGCAGTGCTGTCAGGGATCCAAATCAGCCCCAGCATTTT.

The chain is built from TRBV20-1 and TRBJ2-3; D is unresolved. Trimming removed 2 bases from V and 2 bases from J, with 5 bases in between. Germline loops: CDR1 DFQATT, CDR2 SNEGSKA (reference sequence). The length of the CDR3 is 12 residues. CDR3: CSARQTTDTQYF. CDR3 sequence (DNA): TGCAGTGCTAGACAGACCACAGATACGCAGTATTTT.

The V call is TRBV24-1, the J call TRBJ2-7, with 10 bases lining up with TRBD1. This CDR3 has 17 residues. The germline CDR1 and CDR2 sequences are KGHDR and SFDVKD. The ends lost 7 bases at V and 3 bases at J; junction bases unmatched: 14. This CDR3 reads CATSGQPPGQGYYEQYF. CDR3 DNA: TGTGCCACCAGCGGTCAGCCTCCGGGACAGGGGTACTACGAGCAGTACTTC.

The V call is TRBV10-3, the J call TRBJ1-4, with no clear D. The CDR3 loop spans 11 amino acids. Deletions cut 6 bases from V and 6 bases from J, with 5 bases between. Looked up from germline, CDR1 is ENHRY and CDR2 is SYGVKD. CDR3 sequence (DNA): TGTGCCATCAGCCAGGATGAAAAACTGTTTTTT. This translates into CAISQDEKLFF.

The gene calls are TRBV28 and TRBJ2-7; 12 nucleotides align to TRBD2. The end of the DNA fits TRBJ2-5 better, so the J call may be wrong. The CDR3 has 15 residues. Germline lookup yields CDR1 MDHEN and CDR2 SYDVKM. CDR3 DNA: TGTGCCAGCAGTTTCCAGGGACTAGCGGGAGAGACCCAGTACTTC. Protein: CASSFQGLAGETQYF.

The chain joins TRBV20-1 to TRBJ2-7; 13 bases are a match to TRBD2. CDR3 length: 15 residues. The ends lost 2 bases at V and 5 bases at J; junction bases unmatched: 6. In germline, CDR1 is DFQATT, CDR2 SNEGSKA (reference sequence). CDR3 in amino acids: CSARSVTSGGNEQYF. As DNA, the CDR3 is TGCAGTGCTAGATCCGTGACTAGCGGGGGGAACGAGCAGTACTTC.

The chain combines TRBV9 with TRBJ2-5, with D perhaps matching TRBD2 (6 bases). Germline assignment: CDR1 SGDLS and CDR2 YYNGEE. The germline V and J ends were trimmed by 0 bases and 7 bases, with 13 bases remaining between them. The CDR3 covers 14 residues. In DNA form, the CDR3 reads TGTGCCAGCAGCGTAGGTTCCGAGGGAGGGACCCAGTACTTC. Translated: CASSVGSEGGTQYF.

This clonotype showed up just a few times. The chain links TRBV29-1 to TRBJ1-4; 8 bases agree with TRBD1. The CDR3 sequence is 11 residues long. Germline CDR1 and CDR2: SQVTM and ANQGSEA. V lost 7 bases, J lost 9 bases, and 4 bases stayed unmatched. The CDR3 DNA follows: TGCAGCGCTGGGACAGGCCAAAAACTGTTTTTT. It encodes CSAGTGQKLFF.

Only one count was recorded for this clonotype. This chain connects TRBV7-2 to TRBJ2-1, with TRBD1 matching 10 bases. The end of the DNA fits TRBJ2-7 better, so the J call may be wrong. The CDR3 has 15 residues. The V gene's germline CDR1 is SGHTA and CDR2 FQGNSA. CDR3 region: CASAMTGGIYNEQYF. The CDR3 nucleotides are TGTGCCAGCGCAATGACAGGGGGCATTTACAATGAGCAGTACTTC.

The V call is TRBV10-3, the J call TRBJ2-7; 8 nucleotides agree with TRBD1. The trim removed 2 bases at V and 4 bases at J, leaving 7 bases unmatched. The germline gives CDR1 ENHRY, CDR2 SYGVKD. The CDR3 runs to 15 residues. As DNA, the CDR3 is TGTGCCATCAGTGAGACCCGGGACAGGTCTTACGAGCAGTACTTC. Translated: CAISETRDRSYEQYF.

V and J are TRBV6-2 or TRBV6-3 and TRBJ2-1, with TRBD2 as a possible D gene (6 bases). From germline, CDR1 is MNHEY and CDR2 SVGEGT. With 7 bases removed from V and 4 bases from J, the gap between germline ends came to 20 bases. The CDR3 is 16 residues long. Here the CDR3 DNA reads TGTGCCAGCACAAAAGCAGGACCAAGCGGGTACAATGAGCAGTTCTTC. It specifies CASTKAGPSGYNEQFF.